This entry lists 21 T cell receptor beta chains sequenced from one sample in a study of control samples from healthy donors and cancer patients. TCRdb's copy holds only in-frame clones and misses some; the assay was immunoSEQ multiplex PCR. This table holds around 51,000 clones, roughly 90% found once. Material for sequencing was PBMCs. The source is a man over 45 with head and neck cancer.

This clone was counted between two and nine times. For the CDR3, the DNA is TGTGCCAGTAGTACTACAGGGGGGGTTGGTGAGCAGTTCTTC. It yields the protein CASSTTGGVGEQFF. The rearrangement links TRBV19 to TRBJ2-1; a possible D gene is TRBD1 (8 bases). V lost 4 bases and J 9 bases, leaving 16 bases between the germline ends. This CDR3 is 14 amino acids long. CDR1 and CDR2 (germline): LNHDA, SQIVND (reference sequence).

V is TRBV29-1 and J is TRBJ2-1; D may be TRBD1 or TRBD2 (6 bases each). Germline V gene lookup returns CDR1 SQVTM and CDR2 ANQGSEA. The CDR3 has 16 amino acids. V was pared by 0 bases and J by 7 bases, with 19 bases between. The CDR3 spells CSVEDPGASVVNEQFF. The CDR3 coding sequence is TGCAGCGTTGAAGATCCGGGGGCATCGGTTGTGAATGAGCAGTTCTTC.

The chain combines TRBV7-9 with TRBJ1-4; the D is unclear. The CDR3 is 15 amino acids. The germline CDR1 and CDR2 sequences are SEHNR and FQNEAQ (reference sequence). Trimming removed 3 bases from V and 7 bases from J, with 15 bases in between. The CDR3 loop reads CASSFPRRLGEKLFF. The DNA of the CDR3 is TGTGCCAGCAGCTTTCCGCGACGGTTGGGTGAAAAACTGTTTTTT.

The J gene is TRBJ1-3, the V gene TRBV6-5; D ambiguous. Trimming took 5 bases from V and 0 from J, leaving 11 bases between them. The CDR3 length is 15 residues. Germline V gene data show CDR1 as MNHEY and CDR2 as SVGAGI. The CDR3 coding sequence is TGTGCCAGCAGTCTCAGACGGATCTCTGGAAACACCATATATTTT. Translation gives CASSLRRISGNTIYF.

The chain links TRBV19 to TRBJ1-6, with a possible D match to TRBD1 (5 bases). Germline V gene data show CDR1 as LNHDA and CDR2 as SQIVND (reference sequence). The V gene lost 3 bases and the J gene lost 2 bases, with 23 bases spanning the gap. The CDR3 consists of 20 residues. The DNA for the CDR3 is TGTGCCAGTAGTATGGGAGTTGGCGTTGGGGACTTAGCCTATAATTCACCCCTCCACTTT. It translates to CASSMGVGVGDLAYNSPLHF.

The chain combines TRBV25-1 with TRBJ2-7; D remains unclear. The CDR3 consists of 15 residues. Germline V gene lookup returns CDR1 MGHDK and CDR2 SYGVNS. Deletions cut 3 bases from V and 2 bases from J, with 14 bases between. The CDR3 loop is CASSEDQGIAYEQYF. DNA of the CDR3: TGTGCCAGCAGTGAGGATCAAGGGATAGCCTACGAGCAGTACTTC.

The gene calls are TRBV7-9 and TRBJ1-2; 7 positions match TRBD1. The J segment lost 6 bases and the V segment lost 4 bases, leaving 5 bases of the junction unmatched. In germline, CDR1 is SEHNR, CDR2 FQNEAQ (reference sequence). The CDR3 runs to 13 residues. In nucleotides, the CDR3 is TGTGCCAGCAGCTATGGGACAGACCATGGCTACACCTTC. It yields the protein CASSYGTDHGYTF.

The CDR3 sequence is CASRPYPGQGSVQFF. In DNA form, the CDR3 reads TGCGCCAGCAGACCCTACCCGGGACAGGGGTCGGTGCAGTTCTTC. The chain joins TRBV5-1 to TRBJ2-1; 10 bases map to TRBD1. Germline V CDR1 and CDR2: SGHRS, YFSETQ. V was clipped by 5 bases and J by 12 bases; unmatched bases: 14. The CDR3 runs 15 residues.

CDR3 loop: CASSPLTEGEGNEQFF. The CDR3 nucleotides are TGTGCCAGCTCGCCTCTCACGGAGGGTGAGGGCAATGAGCAGTTCTTC. The rearrangement joins TRBV18 to TRBJ2-1; tentatively, D is TRBD2 (6 bases). CDR1 is KGHSH, CDR2 LQKENI, per germline. CDR3 size: 16 residues. With 6 bases removed from V and 6 bases from J, the gap between germline ends came to 21 bases.

This chain uses TRBV20-1 with TRBJ1-2; 7 bases map to TRBD1. V trimming: 3 bases; J trimming: 6 bases; junction bases outside the gene matches: 7. The CDR3 spans 13 residues. Germline-derived CDR1 and CDR2 are DFQATT and SNEGSKA (reference sequence). CDR3 protein: CSASSTGRDGYTF. The CDR3 DNA follows: TGCAGTGCTAGTTCGACAGGGAGGGATGGCTACACCTTC.

The chain joins TRBV30 to TRBJ2-3; a possible D gene is TRBD2 (5 bases). This CDR3 is built from 14 residues. Germline-derived CDR1 and CDR2 are GTSNPN and SVGIG (reference sequence). Between the trimmed V and J ends, which lost 0 bases and 8 bases, there was a span of 15 bases. The CDR3 DNA sequence: TGTGCCTGGAGTGTATACGCATCCGAGGGTACGCAGTATTTT. It codes for CAWSVYASEGTQYF.

The chain employs TRBV25-1 and TRBJ1-3; 8 bases fit TRBD1. Trimming took 6 bases from V and 2 from J; bases not matched to a gene: 9. This CDR3 is built from 16 residues. Germline loops: CDR1 MGHDK, CDR2 SYGVNS. CDR3 coding DNA: TGTGCCAGCAGGCCCGACAGGGGACAAACTGGAAACACCATATATTTT. Protein sequence: CASRPDRGQTGNTIYF.

The rearrangement links TRBV18 to TRBJ1-5; D perhaps matches TRBD1 (5 bases). Trimming removed 6 bases at V and 3 bases at J, with 9 bases between. The CDR3 extends over 13 amino acids. The V gene's germline CDR1 is KGHSH and CDR2 LQKENI. CDR3 bases: TGTGCCAGCTCCACGGGACTCAATCAGCCCCAGCATTTT. Protein: CASSTGLNQPQHF.

The rearrangement joins TRBV3-1 (or the pseudogene TRBV3-2) to TRBJ2-1, with 8 bases fitting TRBD2. Per germline, CDR1 LGHDT and CDR2 YNNKEL (reference sequence). The CDR3 extends over 15 amino acids. Unmatched junction bases numbered 10, after V lost 10 bases and J lost 2 bases. CDR3 coding DNA: TGTGCCACCGAGCCCGGGACTAGTACCTACAATGAGCAGTTCTTC. It yields the protein CATEPGTSTYNEQFF.

This chain joins TRBV6-5 and TRBJ1-5, with TRBD1 matching over 7 bases. The CDR3 has 15 residues. The V gene end was trimmed by 6 bases and the J gene end by 3 bases; junction bases not matched to a gene: 8. The germline V gene encodes CDR1 MNHEY and CDR2 SVGAGI. CDR3 protein: CASRVQGVNNQPQHF. In DNA form, the CDR3 reads TGTGCCAGCAGGGTGCAGGGGGTAAACAATCAGCCCCAGCATTTT.

The gene calls are TRBV10-1 and TRBJ2-5; tentatively, D is TRBD1 (6 bases). The germline V and J ends were trimmed by 8 bases and 4 bases, with 29 bases remaining between them. The CDR3 runs to 18 residues. Germline V CDR1 and CDR2: WNHNN, SYGVQD (reference sequence). This CDR3 is CASEVRAGRTARGETQYF. The CDR3 bases are TGCGCCAGCGAAGTTAGAGCCGGGCGGACAGCGCGAGGAGAGACCCAGTACTTC.

This chain uses TRBV18 with TRBJ1-2; D may be TRBD1 (5 bases). The length of the CDR3 is 17 residues. V lost 3 bases, J lost 1 base, and 18 bases lay in between. Germline V gene lookup returns CDR1 KGHSH and CDR2 LQKENI. Here the CDR3 DNA reads TGTGCCAGCTCACCCCTCGTCGGGGGGGGTTTTAACTATGGCTACACCTTC. As protein: CASSPLVGGGFNYGYTF.

The V call is TRBV5-4, the J call TRBJ1-6, with 7 bases matching TRBD1. J was trimmed by 8 bases and V by 4 bases; bases with no gene match: 6. The germline V gene has CDR1 SGHNT and CDR2 YYREEE (reference sequence). This CDR3 region has 14 residues. The CDR3 sequence is CASSIDRDHSPLHF. The CDR3 DNA follows: TGTGCCAGCAGCATCGACAGGGACCATTCACCCCTCCACTTT.

V and J are TRBV30 and TRBJ1-4; D gene unclear. Germline V gene data show CDR1 as GTSNPN and CDR2 as SVGIG (reference sequence). The CDR3 sequence is 14 residues long. Deletions cut 8 bases from V and 6 bases from J, with 19 bases between. The CDR3 region is CAGMGRKADEKLFF. The CDR3 region has the DNA TGTGCCGGGATGGGTAGAAAAGCGGATGAAAAACTGTTTTTT.

The rearrangement links TRBV3-1 (or the pseudogene TRBV3-2) to TRBJ1-6, with TRBD1 matching over 9 bases. The germline CDR1 and CDR2 sequences are LGHDT and YNNKEL (reference sequence). V was pared by 1 base and J by 10 bases, with 8 bases of the junction left unmatched. This CDR3 spans 16 amino acids. The CDR3 coding sequence is TGTGCCAGCAGCCAAGGGTGGGACAGGGTCAACTCACCCCTCCACTTT. The encoded protein is CASSQGWDRVNSPLHF.

The V and J genes are TRBV19 and TRBJ1-2; D not resolved. The V end lost 5 bases, the J end lost 4 bases, and 11 bases lay between the germline ends. CDR1 and CDR2 from the germline V gene are LNHDA and SQIVND (reference sequence). The CDR3 covers 13 residues. Here the CDR3 reads CASSFRASYGYTF. CDR3 nucleotides: TGTGCCAGTAGTTTCCGGGCCAGCTATGGCTACACCTTC.